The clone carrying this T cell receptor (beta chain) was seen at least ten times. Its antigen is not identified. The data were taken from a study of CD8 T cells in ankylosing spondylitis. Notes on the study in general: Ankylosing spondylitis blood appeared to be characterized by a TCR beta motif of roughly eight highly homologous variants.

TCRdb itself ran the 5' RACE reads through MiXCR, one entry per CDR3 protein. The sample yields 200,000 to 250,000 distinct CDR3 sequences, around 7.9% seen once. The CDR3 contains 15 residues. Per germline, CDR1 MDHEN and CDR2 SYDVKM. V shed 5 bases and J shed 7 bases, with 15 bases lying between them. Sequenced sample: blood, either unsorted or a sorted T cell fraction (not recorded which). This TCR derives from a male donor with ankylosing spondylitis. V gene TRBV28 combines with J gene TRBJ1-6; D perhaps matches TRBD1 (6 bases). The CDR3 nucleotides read TGTGCCAGCAGTCACCAAGGGGGGGCAAATTCACCCCTCCACTTT. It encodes CASSHQGGANSPLHF.